One TCR beta chain is described in this entry. Its target is unknown. The data derive from a study of Ad26.COV2.S vaccination and SARS-CoV-2 variants. As for the study in general: As a participant in COV1001, the donor was in the Ad26.COV2.S trial arm.

Looked up from germline, CDR1 is MDHEN and CDR2 is SYDVKM. V shed 5 bases, J shed 5 bases, and the junction held 17 bases outside the gene matches. The CDR3 runs to 18 residues. Sample treatment: over 15 received Ad26.COV2.S at low or high dose, single or two shots; 5 received placebo; per-sample allocation not given. Sampling happened 63 days after the first vaccine or placebo injection. Donation was by an adult aged 18-55 years who was in Boston. Method: immunoSEQ multiplex PCR; TCRdb's copy keeps in-frame clones and lacks some. The table records about 390,000 clones, 70% to 90% of them present only once. General study results and limits: It is possible that the TCR breadth and depth analyses underestimated the total T cell responses. It was reported that spike-specific CD8+ and CD4+ T cell responses were substantially broad after vaccination.

This receptor was obtained from a person between 18 and 59 years old who received the Ad26.COV2.S COVID-19 vaccine or a placebo. The rearrangement uses TRBV28 and TRBJ2-3, with 9 bases matching TRBD2. Sample: peripheral blood, taken in a trial of Ad26.COV2.S vaccine versus placebo. The CDR3 bases are TGTGCCAGCAGTCCCCAGCGGGGGGAACCCTCATCAGGAGATACGCAGTATTTT. Translation gives CASSPQRGEPSSGDTQYF. Drawing the rest from reference TRBV28 and TRBJ2-3, the complete variable domain is DVKVTQSSRYLVKRTGEKVFLECVQDMDHENMFWYRQDPGLGLRLIYFSYDVKMKEKGDIPEGYSVSREKKERFSLILESASTNQTSMYLCASSPQRGEPSSGDTQYFGPGTRLTVL.